Presented here are 21 T cell receptor beta chains from one specimen sequenced in a study of blood T cell repertoires in COVID-19. Generated by immunoSEQ multiplex PCR, the TCRdb table keeps only in-frame clones and is missing some. This sample yields some 250,000 clones, of which approximately 85% are seen a single time; around 12% belongs to the top ten. What was sequenced was peripheral blood. The receptor source for this set is a woman aged 60-70 years with active or convalescent COVID-19.

The chain is built from TRBV6-5 and TRBJ1-1; 8 nucleotides agree with TRBD1. CDR1 is MNHEY, CDR2 SVGAGI, per germline. The junction had 2 bases not matched to a gene; V was cut back by 2 bases and J by 0 bases. CDR3 length: 15 amino acids. The DNA for the CDR3 is TGTGCCAGCAGTTACGGGACAGGAATGAACACTGAAGCTTTCTTT. Translation: CASSYGTGMNTEAFF.

This clone has a handful of counts. The CDR3 region is CASSLGLGGDTQYF. CDR3 bases: TGCGCCAGCAGCCTAGGACTGGGTGGAGATACGCAGTATTTT. This chain connects TRBV4-1 to TRBJ2-3; possible D gene TRBD2, 5 bases. Per germline, CDR1 MGHRA and CDR2 YSYEKL. Trimming stripped 4 bases from V and 5 bases from J, with 13 bases between. This CDR3 is built from 14 residues.

The rearrangement joins TRBV18 to TRBJ2-2; D unresolved. Germline CDR1 and CDR2: KGHSH and LQKENI. The CDR3 is made up of 14 amino acids. V was clipped by 0 bases and J by 5 bases, with 7 bases between them. The CDR3 nucleotides read TGTGCCAGCTCACCACCGGTCGGGACCGGGGAGCTGTTTTTT. Residues: CASSPPVGTGELFF.

The rearrangement links TRBV5-4 to TRBJ2-1, with D maybe TRBD2 (7 bases). The V gene lost 4 bases and the J gene lost 0 bases, with 17 bases spanning the gap. The CDR3 loop spans 17 amino acids. Germline V CDR1 and CDR2: SGHNT, YYREEE (reference sequence). CDR3 coding DNA: TGTGCCAGCAGCCAGGGGCCAACTAGCGACTCCTACAATGAGCAGTTCTTC. Translation: CASSQGPTSDSYNEQFF.

The chain recombines TRBV5-4 with TRBJ2-3; TRBD1 might be the D (6 bases). Per the germline V gene, CDR1 is SGHNT and CDR2 is YYREEE (reference sequence). V was pared by 0 bases and J by 3 bases, with 14 bases between. The CDR3 contains 16 residues. CDR3 nucleotides: TGTGCCAGCAGCTTGGGTTCCACAGGGCAGACAGATACGCAGTATTTT. Translation: CASSLGSTGQTDTQYF.

This clone was recorded once. This may arise from a read error, as a much more abundant clone is one base away. This chain connects TRBV11-2 to TRBJ1-2; D is ambiguous. Trimming removed 1 base from V and 2 bases from J, with 5 bases in between. This CDR3 region has 13 residues. Per germline, CDR1 SGHAT and CDR2 FQNNGV. The CDR3 reads CASSLGRNYGYTF. The CDR3 DNA reads as TGTGCCAGCAGCTTAGGCAGGAACTATGGCTACACCTTC.

The sample holds a few counts of this clone. V and J are TRBV5-1 and TRBJ1-6; TRBD1 might be the D (6 bases). The CDR3 is 13 residues long. Trimming removed 4 bases at V and 9 bases at J, with 11 bases between. CDR1 is SGHRS, CDR2 YFSETQ, per germline. This CDR3 is CASSPGQTSPLHF. CDR3 DNA: TGCGCCAGCAGCCCAGGACAGACTTCACCCCTCCACTTT.

This clone appeared a single time. The V call is TRBV6-6, the J call TRBJ1-6, with TRBD1 matching 7 bases. V was clipped by 7 bases and J by 4 bases; unmatched bases: 4. CDR1 is MNHNY, CDR2 SVGAGI, per germline (reference sequence). The CDR3 length is 14 residues. The CDR3: CASKVQGYNSPLHF. Here the CDR3 DNA reads TGTGCCAGCAAGGTACAGGGGTATAATTCACCCCTCCACTTT.

This sequence joins TRBV9 and TRBJ1-2; 7 bases are a match to TRBD1. The CDR3 has 11 amino acids. Germline CDR1 is SGDLS and CDR2 is YYNGEE. After removal of 3 bases from V and 10 bases from J, the junction contained 3 bases not matched to a gene. This CDR3 reads CASSGQGDYTF. The CDR3 nucleotides are TGTGCCAGCAGCGGTCAGGGGGACTACACCTTC. The full variable domain, completed using reference TRBV9 and TRBJ1-2, is DSGVTQTPKHLITATGQRVTLRCSPRSGDLSVYWYQQSLDQGLQFLIQYYNGEERAKGNILERFSAQQFPDLHSELNLSSLELGDSALYFCASSGQGDYTFGSGTRLTVV.

Here the CDR3 DNA reads TGTGCCAGCACCTTGACAGGGGACTATGGCTACACCTTC. Protein sequence: CASTLTGDYGYTF. The J gene is TRBJ1-2, the V gene TRBV7-9; 8 nucleotides align to TRBD1. In germline, CDR1 is SEHNR, CDR2 FQNEAQ (reference sequence). After removal of 7 bases from V and 3 bases from J, the junction contained 4 bases not matched to a gene. The CDR3 is 13 residues long.

The chain combines TRBV7-9 with TRBJ1-1, with D uncertain. The V gene's germline CDR1 is SEHNR and CDR2 FQNEAQ (reference sequence). The CDR3 is made up of 13 amino acids. Trimming pared 5 bases from V and 2 bases from J, leaving 9 bases between. The CDR3 nucleotides read TGTGCCAGCAGCCCTTTCTCTAACACTGAAGCTTTCTTT. It translates to CASSPFSNTEAFF. The variable domain in full, completed from reference TRBV7-9 and TRBJ1-1, reads DTGVSQNPRHKITKRGQNVTFRCDPISEHNRLYWYRQTLGQGPEFLTYFQNEAQLEKSRLLSDRFSAERPKGSFSTLEIQRTEQGDSAMYLCASSPFSNTEAFFGQGTRLTVV.

The chain couples TRBV4-3 to TRBJ2-3, with a tentative D call TRBD2 (5 bases). Germline CDR1 and CDR2: LGHNA and YSLEER. This CDR3 has 11 residues. V lost 1 base, J lost 15 bases, and 11 bases lay in between. The CDR3 reads CASSQGSREYF. In DNA, the CDR3 is TGCGCCAGCAGCCAAGGGTCTCGGGAATATTTT.

The chain uses TRBV7-8 and TRBJ1-3; D unresolved. CDR1 is SGHVS, CDR2 FQNEAQ, per germline. This CDR3 region has 17 residues. The V end lost 4 bases, the J end lost 0 bases, and 16 bases lay between the germline ends. CDR3 coding DNA: TGTGCCAGCAGCTGGCGGGGAGGAGGGCTCTCTGGAAACACCATATATTTT. Residues: CASSWRGGGLSGNTIYF.

In this sample, this clone turned up once. This sequence joins TRBV10-3 and TRBJ1-6; 7 nucleotides line up with TRBD1. Per the germline V gene, CDR1 is ENHRY and CDR2 is SYGVKD. The CDR3 covers 14 residues. Trimming took 6 bases from V and 6 from J; bases not matched to a gene: 5. DNA of the CDR3: TGTGCCATCAGACTGGGACAGACTAATTCACCCCTCCACTTT. Its protein product is CAIRLGQTNSPLHF.

The V and J genes are TRBV2 and TRBJ1-1, with D possibly TRBD1 on 6 matching bases. This CDR3 has 16 residues. Trimming pared 6 bases from V and 0 bases from J, leaving 17 bases between. The germline gives CDR1 SNHLY, CDR2 FYNNEI. The CDR3 bases are TGTGCCAGCAGAATACAGGGAGCGGGGATGAACACTGAAGCTTTCTTT. It yields the protein CASRIQGAGMNTEAFF.

J is TRBJ1-4 and V is TRBV12-5; D is uncertain. Germline-derived CDR1 and CDR2 are LGHNT and FRNRAP. This CDR3 is built from 11 residues. Trimming pared 1 base from V and 12 bases from J, leaving 6 bases between. The CDR3 protein is CASGLAHELFF. The DNA of the CDR3 is TGTGCTAGTGGTTTGGCCCATGAACTGTTTTTT.

The rearrangement joins TRBV18 to TRBJ1-5; D call uncertain. Germline V CDR1 and CDR2: KGHSH, LQKENI. The CDR3 has 13 residues. V shed 2 bases and J shed 7 bases, with 9 bases lying between them. The CDR3 spells CASSPGFGQPQHF. The CDR3 region has the DNA TGTGCCAGCTCACCAGGGTTCGGGCAGCCCCAGCATTTT.

The rearrangement joins TRBV29-1 to TRBJ2-3, with 11 bases matching TRBD2. Germline V CDR1 and CDR2: SQVTM, ANQGSEA. This CDR3 has 14 amino acids. Trimming took 3 bases from V and 14 from J; bases not matched to a gene: 13. CDR3 sequence reads: CSVDLGSGGARVYF. In DNA form, the CDR3 reads TGCAGCGTTGATTTGGGTAGCGGGGGGGCCAGGGTGTATTTT.

This clone was seen just once. This chain joins TRBV10-3 and TRBJ1-1; D ambiguous. Germline-derived CDR1 and CDR2 are ENHRY and SYGVKD. V was clipped by 8 bases and J by 1 base, with 8 bases between them. This CDR3 region has 12 residues. The CDR3 protein is CAISNWNTEAFF. The DNA of the CDR3 is TGTGCCATCTCCAATTGGAACACTGAAGCTTTCTTT.

The chain uses TRBV30 and TRBJ1-6, with D possibly TRBD1 on 6 matching bases. The CDR3 totals 15 residues. V gave up 2 bases and J gave up 8 bases, with 16 bases separating them. Germline CDR1 and CDR2: GTSNPN and SVGIG (reference sequence). CDR3 nucleotides: TGTGCCTGGAGTAACCAACAGGGTAGGGATTCACCCCTCCACTTT. It is translated as CAWSNQQGRDSPLHF.

The chain combines TRBV5-1 with TRBJ1-2, with 8 nucleotides matching TRBD1. With V trimmed by 3 bases and J by 6 bases, 4 bases remained unmatched. CDR1 is SGHRS, CDR2 YFSETQ, per germline. The CDR3 loop spans 13 amino acids. The chain's CDR3 is CASSSGQGDGYTF. The CDR3 region has the DNA TGCGCCAGCAGCTCCGGACAGGGCGATGGCTACACCTTC.